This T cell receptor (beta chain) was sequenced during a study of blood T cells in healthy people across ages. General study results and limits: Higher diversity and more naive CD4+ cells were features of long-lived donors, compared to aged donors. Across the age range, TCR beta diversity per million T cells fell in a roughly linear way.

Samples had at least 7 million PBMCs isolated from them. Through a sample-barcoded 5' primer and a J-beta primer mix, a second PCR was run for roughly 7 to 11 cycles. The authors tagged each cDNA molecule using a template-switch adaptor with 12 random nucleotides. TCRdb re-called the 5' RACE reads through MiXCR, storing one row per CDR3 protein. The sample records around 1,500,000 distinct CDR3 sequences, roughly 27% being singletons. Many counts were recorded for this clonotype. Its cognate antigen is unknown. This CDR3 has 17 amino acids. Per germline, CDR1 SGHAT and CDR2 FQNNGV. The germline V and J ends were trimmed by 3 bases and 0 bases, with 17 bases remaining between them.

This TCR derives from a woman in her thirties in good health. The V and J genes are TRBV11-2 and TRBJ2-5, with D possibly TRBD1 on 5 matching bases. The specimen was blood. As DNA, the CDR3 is TGTGCCAGCAGCTTCCCAGCACAGGCTAGGTACCAAGAGACCCAGTACTTC. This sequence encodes CASSFPAQARYQETQYF. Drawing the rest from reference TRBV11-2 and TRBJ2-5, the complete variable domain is EAGVAQSPRYKIIEKRQSVAFWCNPISGHATLYWYQQILGQGPKLLIQFQNNGVVDDSQLPKDRFSAERLKGVDSTLKIQPAKLEDSAVYLCASSFPAQARYQETQYFGPGTRLLVL.